A single TCR beta chain is shown here with its context. Its antigen is not yet known. Nothing much larger sits one base from this clone, and base qualities are not available. This entry is derived from a study of OX40 agonist ivuxolimab in advanced cancers. About the full investigation: The costimulatory receptor OX40 (CD134) was targeted by ivuxolimab, a fully human IgG2 agonistic monoclonal antibody. Of the 50 to 55 patients in dose escalation, 19 had hepatocellular carcinoma, some 15 had melanoma, 9 had renal cell carcinoma and 9 had head and neck cancer. The point of sequencing TCRbeta in the periphery was to test whether ivuxolimab changed TCR sequence diversity and drove clonal T-cell expansion. In the dose-escalation cohort, roughly 82% of patients were male, and the mean age was 60 years with a range of 23 to 79. The paper covers the monotherapy dose-escalation part of the phase I ivuxolimab trial, which included N of about 50 patients. Prior anti-PD-1, anti-PD-L1 or anti-CTLA-4 therapy was permitted, and checkpoint inhibitors had been received by more than 35% of dose-escalation patients. Partial responses occurred in three dose-escalation patients: two with cutaneous melanoma and one with hepatocellular carcinoma. Intravenous ivuxolimab was administered to patients every 2 weeks at six dose levels: 0.01, 0.1, 0.3, 1.5, 3 and 10 mg/kg.

Results the study describes overall, beyond this receptor: Clonal expansion of both CD4+ and CD8+ blood T cells was observed from baseline to week 6 at doses 0.1 to 3.0 mg/kg. Which antigens the clonally expanded peripheral T cells were specific for was not determined. In the 0.1-3.0 mg/kg groups, partial responders were among the patients with the lowest normalized peripheral clonal expansion, particularly in CD8+ T cells. On average, CD8+ T cells showed more expanded clones than CD4+ T cells after ivuxolimab. Low levels of normalized T-cell clonal expansion were also shown by some nonresponding patients.

CDR1 and CDR2, per the germline V gene, are SQVTM and ANQGSEA. The germline ends are 30 bases apart after V is trimmed by 7 bases and J by 2 bases. Spanning cysteine to phenylalanine, the CDR3 consists of 18 amino acids. Left in the record is the CDR3 DNA by itself, 54 bases read in frame from the first base. The trial excluded patients who had a history of autoimmune disease or who were on systemic immunosuppression. In every dose cohort, peripheral blood was drawn for TCR sequencing at baseline, cycle 4 day 1, and cycle 7 day 1. Samples were obtained from an open-label, multicenter, first-in-human phase I dose-escalation trial of ivuxolimab. Adults with locally advanced or metastatic melanoma, renal cell, hepatocellular, or head and neck squamous cell carcinoma were enrolled in the trial. Before TCR sequencing, CD4+ T cells and CD8+ T cells were sorted from peripheral blood as separate populations.

For sequencing of the TCRbeta CDR3 region, genomic DNA was extracted from the sorted cells. TCRbeta CDR3 regions were sequenced using the immunoSEQ Assay. TCRdb took this table from immuneACCESS and kept in-frame rearrangements with V and J called. Such tables lack part of the clones; where checked against another copy, unresolved V genes explain under half of the gap, and the rest is unexplained. Present in this sample are tens of thousands of clones, about 86% of which were seen just once. Around 0.9% of the sample is held by the ten biggest clonotypes. Rearrangement joined TRBV29-1 to TRBJ2-7; D gene: possibly TRBD2, on 7 matching bases. The TCR was taken from an adult with an advanced solid tumor such as melanoma, head and neck, liver or kidney cancer. The sample in question was CD4+ or CD8+ T cells sorted from blood, obtained in a trial of the OX40 agonist ivuxolimab. In nucleotides, the sequence is TGCAGCGCAATTCGCGCCCTCCGGGGGGCGGGAGAAACCTACGAGCAGTACTTC. It codes for CSAIRALRGAGETYEQYF.